This TCR beta chain was retrieved from a study of beta chain features in type 1 diabetes. General study results and limits: TCRB CDR3 length was moderately but significantly reduced in all four CD4+ subsets of Type 1 diabetes patients. Patients showed naive, central memory and Treg TCRB repertoires that appeared more similar than those of healthy donors.

Expressed TCRB transcripts were sequenced, since all the RNA that had been isolated was reverse transcribed. Profiling relied on immunoSEQ multiplex PCR, and the TCRdb table lists in-frame clones only, not all of them. This sample carries approximately 170,000 clones, around 7.9% of them seen once, and the ten largest clones take under 0.6%. Every sorted population was more than 95% pure. There are 14 residues in the CDR3. Germline CDR1 is MNHEY and CDR2 is SMNVEV (reference sequence). The ends were cut back, 3 bases at V and 0 bases at J, with 6 bases in the middle. This clone came up a few times. The antigen is not known.

This clonotype originated in a man younger than 35 with type 1 diabetes. The specimen was central memory CD4+ T cells from blood. The chain joins TRBV27 to TRBJ2-1; the D is unclear. CDR3 coding DNA: TGTGCCAGCAGTTTTCAGGACTCCTACAATGAGCAGTTCTTC. This gives the protein CASSFQDSYNEQFF.